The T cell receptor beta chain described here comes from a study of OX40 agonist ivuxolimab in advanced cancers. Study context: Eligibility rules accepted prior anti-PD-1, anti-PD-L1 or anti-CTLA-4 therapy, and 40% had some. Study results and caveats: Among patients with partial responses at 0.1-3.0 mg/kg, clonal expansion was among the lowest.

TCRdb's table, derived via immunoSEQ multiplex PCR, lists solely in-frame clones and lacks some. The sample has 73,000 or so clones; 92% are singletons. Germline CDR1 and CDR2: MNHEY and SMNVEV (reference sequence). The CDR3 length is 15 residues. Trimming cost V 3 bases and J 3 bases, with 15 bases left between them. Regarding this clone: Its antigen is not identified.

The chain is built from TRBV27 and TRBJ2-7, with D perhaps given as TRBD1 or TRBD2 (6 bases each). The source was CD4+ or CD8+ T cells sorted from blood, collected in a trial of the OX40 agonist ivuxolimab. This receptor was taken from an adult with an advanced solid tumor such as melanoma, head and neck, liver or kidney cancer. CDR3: CASSFRQGRSYEQYF. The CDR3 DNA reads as TGTGCCAGCAGTTTCAGGCAGGGGAGGAGCTACGAGCAGTACTTC.